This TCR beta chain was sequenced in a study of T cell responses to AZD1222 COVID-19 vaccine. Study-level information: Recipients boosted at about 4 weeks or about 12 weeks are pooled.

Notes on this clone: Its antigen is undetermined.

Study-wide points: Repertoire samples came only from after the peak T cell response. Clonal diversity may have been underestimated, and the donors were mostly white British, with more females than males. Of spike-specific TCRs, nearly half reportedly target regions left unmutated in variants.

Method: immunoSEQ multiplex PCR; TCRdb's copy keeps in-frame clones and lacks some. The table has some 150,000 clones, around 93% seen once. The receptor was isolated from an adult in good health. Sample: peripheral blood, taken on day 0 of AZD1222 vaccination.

CDR3 protein: CASSQVGAATLSSYEQYF. The CDR3 nucleotides read TGTGCCAGCAGCCAAGTCGGGGCCGCGACTCTCTCCTCCTACGAGCAGTACTTC. This chain links TRBV3-1 (or the pseudogene TRBV3-2) with TRBJ2-7; D may be TRBD1 or TRBD2 (5 bases each). V was clipped by 1 base and J by 0 bases, with 19 bases between them. Germline V gene data show CDR1 as LGHDT and CDR2 as YNNKEL (reference sequence). This CDR3 contains 18 residues.